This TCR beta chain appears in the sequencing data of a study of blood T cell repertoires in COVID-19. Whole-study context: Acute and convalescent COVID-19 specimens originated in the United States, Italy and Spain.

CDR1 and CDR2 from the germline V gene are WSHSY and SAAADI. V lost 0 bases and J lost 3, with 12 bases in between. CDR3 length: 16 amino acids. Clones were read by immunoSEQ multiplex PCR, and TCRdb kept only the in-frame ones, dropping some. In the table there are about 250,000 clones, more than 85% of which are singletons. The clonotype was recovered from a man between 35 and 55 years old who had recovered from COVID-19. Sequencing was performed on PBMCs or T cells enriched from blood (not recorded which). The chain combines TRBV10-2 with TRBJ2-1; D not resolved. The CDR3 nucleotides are TGCGCCAGCAGTGAGTCAATCCTGGGCCTCTACAATGAGCAGTTCTTC. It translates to CASSESILGLYNEQFF.